This TCR beta chain originates from a study of T cells in Graves' hyperthyroidism and ophthalmopathy. The germline CDR1 and CDR2 sequences are LNHDA and SQIVND (reference sequence). The CDR3 has 16 amino acids. V was pared by 7 bases and J by 1 base, with 8 bases of the junction left unmatched. TCR beta CDR3 regions were amplified from RNA transcripts. Researchers ran a first-round RT-PCR on the TCR CDR3 using the HTBI primer set. TCRdb recomputed calls from the multiplex PCR reads with MiXCR, one row per CDR3 protein. This sample has just under 750,000 distinct CDR3 sequences, with under 45% found just once.

This clonotype originated in a woman aged 35 to 49 with Graves' hyperthyroidism. The sample consisted of blood. The chain recombines TRBV19 with TRBJ2-2, with TRBD2 identical over 8 bases. CDR3 DNA sequence: TGTGCCAGTAATAGGGCGGGAGGTGGGAACACCGGGGAGCTGTTTTTT. Translation gives CASNRAGGGNTGELFF.